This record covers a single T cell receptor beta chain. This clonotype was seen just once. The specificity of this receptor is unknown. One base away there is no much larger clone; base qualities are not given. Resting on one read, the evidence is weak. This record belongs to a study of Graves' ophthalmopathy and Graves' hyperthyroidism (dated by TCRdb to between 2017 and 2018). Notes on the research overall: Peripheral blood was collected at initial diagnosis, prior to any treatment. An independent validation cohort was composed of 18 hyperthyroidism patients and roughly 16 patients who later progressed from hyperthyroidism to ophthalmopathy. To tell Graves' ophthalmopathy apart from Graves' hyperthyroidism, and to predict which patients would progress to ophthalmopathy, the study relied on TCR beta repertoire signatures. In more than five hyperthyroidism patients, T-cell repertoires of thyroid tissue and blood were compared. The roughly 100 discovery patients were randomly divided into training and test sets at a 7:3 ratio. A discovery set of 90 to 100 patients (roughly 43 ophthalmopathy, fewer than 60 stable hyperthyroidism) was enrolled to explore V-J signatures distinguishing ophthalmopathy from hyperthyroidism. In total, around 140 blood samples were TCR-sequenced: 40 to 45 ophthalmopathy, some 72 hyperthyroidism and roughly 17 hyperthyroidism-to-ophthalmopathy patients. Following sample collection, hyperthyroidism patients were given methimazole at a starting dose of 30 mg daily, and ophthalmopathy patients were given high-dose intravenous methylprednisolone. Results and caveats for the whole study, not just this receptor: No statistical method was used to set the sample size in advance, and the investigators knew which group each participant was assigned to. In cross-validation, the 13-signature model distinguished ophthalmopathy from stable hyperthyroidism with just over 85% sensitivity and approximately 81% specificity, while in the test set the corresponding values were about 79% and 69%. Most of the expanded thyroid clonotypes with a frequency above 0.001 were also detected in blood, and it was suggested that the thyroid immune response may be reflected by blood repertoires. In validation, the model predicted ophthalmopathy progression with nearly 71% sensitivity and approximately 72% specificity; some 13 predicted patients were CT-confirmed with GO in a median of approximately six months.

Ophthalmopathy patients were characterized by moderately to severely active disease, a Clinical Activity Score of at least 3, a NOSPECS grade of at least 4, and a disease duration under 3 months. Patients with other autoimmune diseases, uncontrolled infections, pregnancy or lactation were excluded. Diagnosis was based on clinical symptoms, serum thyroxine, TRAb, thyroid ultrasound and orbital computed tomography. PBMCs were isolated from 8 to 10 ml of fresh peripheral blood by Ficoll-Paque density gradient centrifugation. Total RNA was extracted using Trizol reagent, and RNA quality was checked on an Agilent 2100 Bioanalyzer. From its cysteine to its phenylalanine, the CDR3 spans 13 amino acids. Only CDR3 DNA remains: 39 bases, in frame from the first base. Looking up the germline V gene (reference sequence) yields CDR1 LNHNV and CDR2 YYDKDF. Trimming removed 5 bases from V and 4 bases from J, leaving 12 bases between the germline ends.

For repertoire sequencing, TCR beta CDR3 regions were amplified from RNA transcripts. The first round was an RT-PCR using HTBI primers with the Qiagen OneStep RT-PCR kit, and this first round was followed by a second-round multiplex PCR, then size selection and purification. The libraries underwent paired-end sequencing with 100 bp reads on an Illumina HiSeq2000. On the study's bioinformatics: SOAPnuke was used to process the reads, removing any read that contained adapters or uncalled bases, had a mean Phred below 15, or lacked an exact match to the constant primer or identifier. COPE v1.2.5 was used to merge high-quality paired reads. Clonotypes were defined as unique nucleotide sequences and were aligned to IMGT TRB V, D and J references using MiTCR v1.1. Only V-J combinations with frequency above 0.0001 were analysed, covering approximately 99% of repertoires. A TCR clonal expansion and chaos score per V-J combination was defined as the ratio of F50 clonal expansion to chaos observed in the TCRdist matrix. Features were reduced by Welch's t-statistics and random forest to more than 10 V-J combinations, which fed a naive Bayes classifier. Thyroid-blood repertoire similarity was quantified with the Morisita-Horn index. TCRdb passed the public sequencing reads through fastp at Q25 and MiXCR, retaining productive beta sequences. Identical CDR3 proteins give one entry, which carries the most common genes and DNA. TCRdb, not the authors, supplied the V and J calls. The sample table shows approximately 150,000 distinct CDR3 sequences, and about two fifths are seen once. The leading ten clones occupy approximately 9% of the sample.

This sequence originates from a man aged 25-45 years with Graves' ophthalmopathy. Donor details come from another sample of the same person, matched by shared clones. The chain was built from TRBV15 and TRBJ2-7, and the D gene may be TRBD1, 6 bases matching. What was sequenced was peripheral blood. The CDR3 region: CATSETGMYEQYF. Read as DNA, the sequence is TGTGCCACCAGCGAAACAGGGATGTACGAGCAGTACTTC.